This T cell receptor (beta chain) comes out of a study of T cell responses to AZD1222 COVID-19 vaccine. Study outcomes and limitations: Every sample of the repertoires postdated the peak T cell response.

The sample holds a few counts of this clone. What it recognizes is unknown. Germline lookup yields CDR1 SGHTS and CDR2 YDEGEE. Trimming took off 4 bases at V and 7 bases at J, with 20 bases between the two ends. The length of the CDR3 is 15 residues. Repertoires were generated with immunoSEQ multiplex PCR, while TCRdb's copy carries only in-frame clones and drops some. The sample yields about 130,000 clones, roughly 88% seen once. The chain links TRBV5-8 to TRBJ1-2, with a possible D match to TRBD1 (6 bases). Sequencing was performed on peripheral blood, taken on day 0 of AZD1222 vaccination. This receptor was obtained from an adult in good health. The CDR3 is CASSRGGQGRSGYTF. In nucleotides, the CDR3 is TGTGCCAGCAGCCGGGGGGGCCAGGGGAGGTCTGGCTACACCTTC.